This T cell receptor (beta chain) was sequenced in a study of control samples from healthy donors and cancer patients (dated by TCRdb to the early 2020s). This clone was seen a few times. Its antigen target is currently unknown. The input lacks base qualities; no much larger clone sits a single base away. To prepare the library, the immunoSEQ multiplex PCR assay was applied. TCRdb limited this immuneACCESS table to in-frame rearrangements with V and J called. A share of clones is missing; checked studies link under half to unresolved V genes, and the rest is unexplained. In all, the sample holds 95,000 to 150,000 clones, and around 88% of those were seen once. Of the sample, less than 3.5% falls within the top ten clones. The sequence was obtained from a man aged 40-49 years in good health. Sequencing used blood.

The encoded CDR3 is CASSLGQGAPGTEAFF. In nucleotides, the sequence is TGTGCCAGCAGCTTGGGGCAGGGGGCCCCAGGCACTGAAGCTTTCTTT. The chain couples TRBV5-4 to TRBJ1-1; 8 central nucleotides agree with TRBD1. CDR1 and CDR2 are read off the germline V gene (reference sequence) as SGHNT and YYREEE. Trimming leaves V shorter by 0 bases and J shorter by 4 bases, with the junction holding 8 bases beyond the gene matches. From the cysteine through the phenylalanine, the CDR3 covers 16 amino acids. Of all the DNA, just the CDR3 is kept, 48 bases in frame from base 1.